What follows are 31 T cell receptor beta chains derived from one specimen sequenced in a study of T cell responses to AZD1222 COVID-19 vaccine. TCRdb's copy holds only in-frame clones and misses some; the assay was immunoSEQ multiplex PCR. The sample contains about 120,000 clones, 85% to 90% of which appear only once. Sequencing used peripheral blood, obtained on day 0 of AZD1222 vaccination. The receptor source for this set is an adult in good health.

CDR3: CASSTTPGNTEAFF. The CDR3 DNA follows: TGCGCCAGCAGCACCACTCCAGGGAACACTGAAGCTTTCTTT. J is TRBJ1-1 and V is TRBV5-1; no clear D. CDR1 and CDR2 from the germline V gene are SGHRS and YFSETQ. The CDR3 is 14 residues long. Trimming stripped 4 bases from V and 1 base from J, with 11 bases between.

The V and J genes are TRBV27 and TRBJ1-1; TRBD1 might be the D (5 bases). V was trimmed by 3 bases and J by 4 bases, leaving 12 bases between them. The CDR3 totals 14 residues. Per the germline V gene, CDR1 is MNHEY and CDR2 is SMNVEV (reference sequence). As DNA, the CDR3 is TGTGCCAGCAGTTTGTCTCATAGGGGCACTGAAGCTTTCTTT. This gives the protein CASSLSHRGTEAFF.

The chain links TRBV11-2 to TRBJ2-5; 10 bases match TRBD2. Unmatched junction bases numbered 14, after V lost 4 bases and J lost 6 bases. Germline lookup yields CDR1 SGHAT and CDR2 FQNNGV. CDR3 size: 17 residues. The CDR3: CASSSPVPTSGPKTQYF. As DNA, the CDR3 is TGTGCCAGCAGCTCCCCCGTCCCGACTAGCGGGCCTAAGACCCAGTACTTC.

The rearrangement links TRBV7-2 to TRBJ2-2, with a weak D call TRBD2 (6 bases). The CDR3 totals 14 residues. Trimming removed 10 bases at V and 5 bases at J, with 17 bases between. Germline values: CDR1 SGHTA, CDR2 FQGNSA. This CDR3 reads CATRGVGGTGELFF. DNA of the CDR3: TGTGCCACCCGTGGGGTCGGAGGGACCGGGGAGCTGTTTTTT.

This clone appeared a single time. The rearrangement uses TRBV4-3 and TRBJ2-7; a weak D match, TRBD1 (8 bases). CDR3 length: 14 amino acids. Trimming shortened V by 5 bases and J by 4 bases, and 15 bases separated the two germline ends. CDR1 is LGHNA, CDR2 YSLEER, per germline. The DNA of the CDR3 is TGCGCCAGCAGCTACAACAGGGGGGGGTACGAGCAGTACTTC. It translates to CASSYNRGGYEQYF.

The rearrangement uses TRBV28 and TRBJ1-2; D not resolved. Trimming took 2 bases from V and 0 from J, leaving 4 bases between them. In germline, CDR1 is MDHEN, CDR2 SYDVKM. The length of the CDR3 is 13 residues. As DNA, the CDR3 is TGTGCCAGCAGTTTAATAACTAACTATGGCTACACCTTC. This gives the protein CASSLITNYGYTF.

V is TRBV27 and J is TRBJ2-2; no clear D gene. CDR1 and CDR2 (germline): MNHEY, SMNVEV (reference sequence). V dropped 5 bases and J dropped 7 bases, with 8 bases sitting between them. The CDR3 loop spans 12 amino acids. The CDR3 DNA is TGTGCCAGCAGTCCGTTCGGCGGGGAGCTGTTTTTT. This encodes CASSPFGGELFF.

The CDR3 DNA reads TGTGCCAGCAGCTCCTCCGTTGTCCCCGGGGAGCTGTTTTTT. Translating gives CASSSSVVPGELFF. This chain joins TRBV7-8 and TRBJ2-2; no clear D. This CDR3 region has 14 residues. V was clipped by 4 bases and J by 6 bases, with 12 bases between them. Germline values: CDR1 SGHVS, CDR2 FQNEAQ.

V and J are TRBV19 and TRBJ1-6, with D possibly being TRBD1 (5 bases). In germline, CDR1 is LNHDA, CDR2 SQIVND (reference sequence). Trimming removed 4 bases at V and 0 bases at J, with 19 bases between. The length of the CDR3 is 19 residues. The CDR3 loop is CASSSRDLGASSYNSPLHF. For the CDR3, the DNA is TGTGCCAGTAGTAGCCGGGACCTAGGGGCGAGCTCCTATAATTCACCCCTCCACTTT.

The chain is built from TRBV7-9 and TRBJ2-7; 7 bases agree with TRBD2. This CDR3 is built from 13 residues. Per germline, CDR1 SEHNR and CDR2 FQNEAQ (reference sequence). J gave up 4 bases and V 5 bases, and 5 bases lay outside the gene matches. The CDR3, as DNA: TGTGCCAGCAGCAGATCTAGCGGATACGAGCAGTACTTC. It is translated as CASSRSSGYEQYF. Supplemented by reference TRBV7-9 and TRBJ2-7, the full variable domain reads DTGVSQNPRHKITKRGQNVTFRCDPISEHNRLYWYRQTLGQGPEFLTYFQNEAQLEKSRLLSDRFSAERPKGSFSTLEIQRTEQGDSAMYLCASSRSSGYEQYFGPGTRLTVT.

The CDR3 region has the DNA TGTGCCAGCAGCTTGGGTCGTAGGTTTGCAAATACGCAGTATTTT. Amino acids: CASSLGRRFANTQYF. V is TRBV5-5 and J is TRBJ2-3; D remains ambiguous. V was trimmed by 0 bases and J by 7 bases, leaving 15 bases between them. CDR1 SGHKS and CDR2 YYEKEE come from the germline V gene (reference sequence). The CDR3 consists of 15 residues.

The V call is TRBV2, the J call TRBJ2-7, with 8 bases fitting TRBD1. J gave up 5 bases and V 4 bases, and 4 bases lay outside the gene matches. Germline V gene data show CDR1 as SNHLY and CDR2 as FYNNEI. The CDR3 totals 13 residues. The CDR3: CASSGQGRNEQYF. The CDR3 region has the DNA TGTGCCAGCAGTGGACAGGGGCGGAACGAGCAGTACTTC.

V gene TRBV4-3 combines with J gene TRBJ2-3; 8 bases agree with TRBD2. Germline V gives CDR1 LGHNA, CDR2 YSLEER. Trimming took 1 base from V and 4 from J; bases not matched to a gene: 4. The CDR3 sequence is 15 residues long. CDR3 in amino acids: CASSQGLASPDTQYF. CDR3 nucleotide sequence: TGCGCCAGCAGCCAAGGACTAGCGAGTCCAGATACGCAGTATTTT.

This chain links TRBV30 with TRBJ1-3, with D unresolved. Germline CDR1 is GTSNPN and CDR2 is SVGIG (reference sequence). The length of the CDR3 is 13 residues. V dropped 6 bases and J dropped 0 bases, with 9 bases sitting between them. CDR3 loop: CACQVISGNTIYF. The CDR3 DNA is TGTGCCTGCCAGGTGATCTCTGGAAACACCATATATTTT.

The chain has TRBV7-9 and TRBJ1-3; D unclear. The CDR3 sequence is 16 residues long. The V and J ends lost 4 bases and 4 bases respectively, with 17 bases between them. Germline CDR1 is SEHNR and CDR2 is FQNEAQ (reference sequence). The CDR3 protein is CASSSEVRVFGNTIYF. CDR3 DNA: TGTGCCAGCAGCTCCGAGGTTAGGGTCTTCGGAAACACCATATATTTT.

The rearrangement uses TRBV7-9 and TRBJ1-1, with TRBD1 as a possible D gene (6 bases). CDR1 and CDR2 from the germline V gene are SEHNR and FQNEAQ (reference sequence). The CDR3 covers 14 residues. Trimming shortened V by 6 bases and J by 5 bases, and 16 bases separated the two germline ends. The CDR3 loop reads CASSPIQGGTEAFF. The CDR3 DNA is TGTGCCAGCAGTCCAATACAGGGAGGGACTGAAGCTTTCTTT. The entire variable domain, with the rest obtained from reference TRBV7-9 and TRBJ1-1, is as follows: DTGVSQNPRHKITKRGQNVTFRCDPISEHNRLYWYRQTLGQGPEFLTYFQNEAQLEKSRLLSDRFSAERPKGSFSTLEIQRTEQGDSAMYLCASSPIQGGTEAFFGQGTRLTVV.

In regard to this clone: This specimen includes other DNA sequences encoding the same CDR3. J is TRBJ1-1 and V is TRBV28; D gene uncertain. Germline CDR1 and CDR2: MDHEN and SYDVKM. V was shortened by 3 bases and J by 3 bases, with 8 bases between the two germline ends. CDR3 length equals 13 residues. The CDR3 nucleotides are TGTGCCAGCAGTTTTTTCGGAGACACTGAAGCTTTCTTT. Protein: CASSFFGDTEAFF.

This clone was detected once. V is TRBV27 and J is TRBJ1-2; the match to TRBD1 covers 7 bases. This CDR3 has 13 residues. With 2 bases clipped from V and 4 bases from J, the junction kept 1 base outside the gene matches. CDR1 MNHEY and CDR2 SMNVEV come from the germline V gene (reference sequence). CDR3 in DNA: TGTGCCAGCAGTTTACAGGGGGGCTATGGCTACACCTTC. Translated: CASSLQGGYGYTF.

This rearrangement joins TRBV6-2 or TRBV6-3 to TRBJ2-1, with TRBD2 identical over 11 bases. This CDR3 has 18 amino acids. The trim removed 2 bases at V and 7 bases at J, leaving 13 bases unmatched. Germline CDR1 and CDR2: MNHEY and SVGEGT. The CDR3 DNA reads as TGTGCCAGCAGTTACCGGCCTACCGGACTAGCGGGCTCGAATGAGCAGTTCTTC. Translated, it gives CASSYRPTGLAGSNEQFF.

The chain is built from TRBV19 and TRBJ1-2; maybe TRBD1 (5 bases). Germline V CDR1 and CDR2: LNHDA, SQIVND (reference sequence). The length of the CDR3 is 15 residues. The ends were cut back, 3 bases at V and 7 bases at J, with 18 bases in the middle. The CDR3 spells CASSISVAGPGGYTF. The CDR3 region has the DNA TGTGCCAGTAGTATCTCTGTAGCAGGGCCGGGTGGCTACACCTTC.

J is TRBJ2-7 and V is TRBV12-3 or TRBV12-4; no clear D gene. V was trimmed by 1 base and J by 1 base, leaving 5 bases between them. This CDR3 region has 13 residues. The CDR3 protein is CASSLGASYEQYF. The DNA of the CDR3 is TGTGCCAGCAGTTTAGGAGCGTCCTACGAGCAGTACTTC.

The chain's CDR3 is CASSRSAKNGYTF. DNA for the CDR3: TGTGCCAGCAGCCGGAGCGCGAAGAATGGCTACACCTTC. The chain uses TRBV28 and TRBJ1-2, with D unresolved. This CDR3 contains 13 residues. Between the trimmed V and J ends, which lost 6 bases and 6 bases, there was a span of 14 bases. Germline V CDR1 and CDR2: MDHEN, SYDVKM.

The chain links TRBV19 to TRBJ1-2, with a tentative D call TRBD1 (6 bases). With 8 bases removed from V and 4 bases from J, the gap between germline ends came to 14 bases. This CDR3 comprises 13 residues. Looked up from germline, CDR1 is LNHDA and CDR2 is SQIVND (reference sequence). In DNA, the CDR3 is TGTGCCAGTCAACCGGGGGCTGGCTATGGCTACACCTTC. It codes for CASQPGAGYGYTF.

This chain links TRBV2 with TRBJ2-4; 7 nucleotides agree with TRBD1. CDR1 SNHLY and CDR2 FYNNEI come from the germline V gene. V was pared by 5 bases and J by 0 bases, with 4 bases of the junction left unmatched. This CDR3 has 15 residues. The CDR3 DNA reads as TGTGCCAGCAGTTCGGGACAGCTAGCCAAAAACATTCAGTACTTC. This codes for CASSSGQLAKNIQYF.

CDR3 protein: CASSLVHNEQFF. In DNA form, the CDR3 reads TGTGCCAGCAGCTTAGTCCACAATGAGCAGTTCTTC. The J gene is TRBJ2-1, the V gene TRBV7-8; D is unresolved. V shed 1 base and J shed 5 bases, with 3 bases lying between them. The CDR3 length is 12 residues. Looked up from germline, CDR1 is SGHVS and CDR2 is FQNEAQ.

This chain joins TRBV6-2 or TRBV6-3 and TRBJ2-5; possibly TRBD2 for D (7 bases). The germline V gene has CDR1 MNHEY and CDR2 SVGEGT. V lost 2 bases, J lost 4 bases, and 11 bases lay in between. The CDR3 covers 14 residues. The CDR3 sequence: CASSYVGGPETQYF. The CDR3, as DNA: TGTGCCAGCAGTTACGTGGGGGGGCCAGAGACCCAGTACTTC.

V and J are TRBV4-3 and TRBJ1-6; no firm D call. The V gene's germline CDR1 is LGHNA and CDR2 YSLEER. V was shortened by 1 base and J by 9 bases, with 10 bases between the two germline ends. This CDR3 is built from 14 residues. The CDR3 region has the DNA TGCGCCAGCAGCCAAGTAGGCGGGAGTTCACCCCTCCACTTT. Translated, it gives CASSQVGGSSPLHF.

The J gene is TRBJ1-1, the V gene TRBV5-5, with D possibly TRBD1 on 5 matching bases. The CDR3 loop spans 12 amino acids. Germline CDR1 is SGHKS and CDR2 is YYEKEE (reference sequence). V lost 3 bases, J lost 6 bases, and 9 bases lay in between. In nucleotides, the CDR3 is TGTGCCAGCAGCTCGGGGACGCCTGAAGCTTTCTTT. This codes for CASSSGTPEAFF.

CDR3 region: CASSRTGGDEQFF. For the CDR3, the DNA is TGTGCCAGTAGCCGGACAGGGGGTGATGAGCAGTTCTTC. The J gene is TRBJ2-1, the V gene TRBV19; 10 nucleotides line up with TRBD1. The CDR3 covers 13 residues. The germline V gene encodes CDR1 LNHDA and CDR2 SQIVND (reference sequence). V shed 6 bases, J shed 8 bases, and the junction held 4 bases outside the gene matches.

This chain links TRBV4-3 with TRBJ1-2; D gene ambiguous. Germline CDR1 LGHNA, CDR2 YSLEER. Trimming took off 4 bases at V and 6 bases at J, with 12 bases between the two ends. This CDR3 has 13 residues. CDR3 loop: CASSRGLKDGYTF. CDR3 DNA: TGCGCCAGCAGCCGAGGGTTGAAAGATGGCTACACCTTC.

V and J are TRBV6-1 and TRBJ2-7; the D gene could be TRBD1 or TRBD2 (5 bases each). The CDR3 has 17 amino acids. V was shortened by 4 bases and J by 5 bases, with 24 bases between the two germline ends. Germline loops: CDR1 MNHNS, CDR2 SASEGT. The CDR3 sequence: CASSGLGGGGWAHEQYF. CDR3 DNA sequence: TGTGCCAGCAGTGGGCTCGGTGGTGGGGGTTGGGCGCACGAGCAGTACTTC.